This TCR beta chain originates from a study of T-cell reconstitution after alpha-beta-depleted transplantation in children. Per the germline V gene, CDR1 is SNHLY and CDR2 is FYNNEI. V dropped 6 bases and J dropped 1 base, with 15 bases sitting between them. This CDR3 spans 15 amino acids. Preparation of the TCRbeta library used unique molecular identifiers. TCRdb ran MiXCR on the PCR reads and lists one entry per CDR3 protein. Of approximately 350,000 distinct CDR3 sequences in the sample, approximately 12% were seen once. The V gene is TRBV2, the J gene TRBJ1-1; D not certain. The sequence was obtained from a human donor who donated a stem cell graft to a child with Fanconi anemia. The source material was PBMCs, sampled from the stem cell graft. CDR3 region: CASSFSDGTNTEAFF. As DNA, the CDR3 is TGTGCCAGCAGCTTTTCGGACGGTACGAACACTGAAGCTTTCTTT.